This entry is about one T cell receptor beta chain. This entry is derived from a study of blood T cell repertoires in COVID-19. V lost 3 bases and J 0 bases, leaving 6 bases between the germline ends. This CDR3 is 14 amino acids long. The germline gives CDR1 SNHLY, CDR2 FYNNEI. Measured with immunoSEQ multiplex PCR; TCRdb has only the in-frame clones, and not every one. The sample carries around 620,000 clones, approximately 90% recorded once. The clonotype originates from a woman younger than 35 with acute or convalescent COVID-19. The chain recombines TRBV2 with TRBJ1-5; D is undetermined. Sample: peripheral blood. The CDR3 sequence: CASSEYNSNQPQHF. CDR3 DNA: TGTGCCAGCAGTGAGTATAATAGCAATCAGCCCCAGCATTTT.